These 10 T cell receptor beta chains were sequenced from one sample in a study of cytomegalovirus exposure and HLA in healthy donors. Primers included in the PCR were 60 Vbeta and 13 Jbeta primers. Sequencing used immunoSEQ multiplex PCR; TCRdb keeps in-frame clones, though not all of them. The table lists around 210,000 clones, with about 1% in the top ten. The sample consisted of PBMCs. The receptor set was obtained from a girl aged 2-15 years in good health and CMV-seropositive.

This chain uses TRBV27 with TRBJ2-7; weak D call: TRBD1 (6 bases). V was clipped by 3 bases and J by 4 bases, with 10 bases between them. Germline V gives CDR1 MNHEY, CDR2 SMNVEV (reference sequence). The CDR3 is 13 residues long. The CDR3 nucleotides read TGTGCCAGCAGTTTGGGGGCTACGTACGAGCAGTACTTC. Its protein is CASSLGATYEQYF.

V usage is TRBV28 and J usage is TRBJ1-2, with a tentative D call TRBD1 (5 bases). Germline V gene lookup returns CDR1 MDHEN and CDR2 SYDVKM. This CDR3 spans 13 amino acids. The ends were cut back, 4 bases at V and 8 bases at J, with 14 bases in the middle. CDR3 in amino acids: CASSSWQGEGYTF. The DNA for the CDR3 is TGTGCCAGCAGTTCTTGGCAGGGCGAAGGCTACACCTTC.

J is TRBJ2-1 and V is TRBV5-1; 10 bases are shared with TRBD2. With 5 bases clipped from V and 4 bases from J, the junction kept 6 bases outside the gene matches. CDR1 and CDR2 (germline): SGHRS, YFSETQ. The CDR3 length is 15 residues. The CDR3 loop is CASSTGLALYNEQFF. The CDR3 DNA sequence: TGCGCCAGCAGTACGGGACTAGCGTTATACAATGAGCAGTTCTTC. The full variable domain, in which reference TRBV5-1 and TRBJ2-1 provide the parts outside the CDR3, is KAGVTQTPRYLIKTRGQQVTLSCSPISGHRSVSWYQQTPGQGLQFLFEYFSETQRNKGNFPGRFSGRQFSNSRSEMNVSTLELGDSALYLCASSTGLALYNEQFFGPGTRLTVL.

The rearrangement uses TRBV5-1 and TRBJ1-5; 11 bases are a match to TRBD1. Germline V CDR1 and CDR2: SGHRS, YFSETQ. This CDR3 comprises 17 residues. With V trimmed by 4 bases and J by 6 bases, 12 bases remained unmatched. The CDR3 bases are TGCGCCAGCAGCCCGCGCCCGGGGGGACAGGGGGTTCAGCCCCAGCATTTT. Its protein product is CASSPRPGGQGVQPQHF.

The CDR3 nucleotides read TGTGCCAGCAGTTACTCGAGGCATCACACCGGGGAGCTGTTTTTT. Translated: CASSYSRHHTGELFF. This chain connects TRBV6-5 to TRBJ2-2; no reliable D call. Trimming removed 0 bases from V and 3 bases from J, with 8 bases in between. CDR1 and CDR2 from the germline V gene are MNHEY and SVGAGI. CDR3 length: 15 amino acids.

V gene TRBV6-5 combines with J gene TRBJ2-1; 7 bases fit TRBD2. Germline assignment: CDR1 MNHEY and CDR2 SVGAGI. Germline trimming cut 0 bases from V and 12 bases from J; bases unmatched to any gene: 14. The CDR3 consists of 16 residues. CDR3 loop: CASSYSLAIGRGGQFF. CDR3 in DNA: TGTGCCAGCAGTTACTCACTAGCGATCGGGCGGGGAGGGCAGTTCTTC.

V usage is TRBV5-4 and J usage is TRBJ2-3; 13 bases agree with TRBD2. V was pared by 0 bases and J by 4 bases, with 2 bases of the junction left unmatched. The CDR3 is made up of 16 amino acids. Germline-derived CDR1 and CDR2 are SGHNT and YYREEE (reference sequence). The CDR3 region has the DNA TGTGCCAGCAGCTTGGCCGGGACTAGCGGGGCAGATACGCAGTATTTT. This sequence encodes CASSLAGTSGADTQYF.

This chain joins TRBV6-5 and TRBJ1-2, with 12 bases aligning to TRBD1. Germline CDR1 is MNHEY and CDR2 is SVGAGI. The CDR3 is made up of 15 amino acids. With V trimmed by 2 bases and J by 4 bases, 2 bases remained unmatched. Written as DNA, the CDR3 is TGTGCCAGCAGTTACAGGGACAGGGGGCTCTATGGCTACACCTTC. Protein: CASSYRDRGLYGYTF.

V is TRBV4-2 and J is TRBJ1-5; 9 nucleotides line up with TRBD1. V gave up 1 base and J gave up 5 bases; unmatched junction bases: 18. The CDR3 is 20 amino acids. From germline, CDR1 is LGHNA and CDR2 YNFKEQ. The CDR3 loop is CASSQVPGQGRLWQYQPQHF. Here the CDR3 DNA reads TGTGCCAGCAGCCAAGTCCCGGGACAGGGAAGATTGTGGCAGTATCAGCCCCAGCATTTT.

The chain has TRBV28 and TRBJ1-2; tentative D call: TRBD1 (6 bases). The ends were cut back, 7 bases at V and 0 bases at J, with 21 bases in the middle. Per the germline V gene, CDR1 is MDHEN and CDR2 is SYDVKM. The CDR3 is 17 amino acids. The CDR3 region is CASNLGTQEEANYGYTF. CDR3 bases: TGTGCCAGCAACCTTGGGACACAGGAGGAAGCTAACTATGGCTACACCTTC.